This TCR beta chain came from a study of human T cells and chemical hapten exposure. Remarks on this clonotype: Its antigen remains unidentified.

Unique molecular identifiers were affixed to discrete cDNA molecules within the library. Per the original data handling: The median was about 96,000 TCRs per sample, ranging 23,224 to 690,600. Via MiXCR, TCRdb re-called the RACE reads, giving one row per CDR3 protein. The V and J calls were determined by TCRdb, not by the authors. The sample includes fewer than 350,000 distinct CDR3 sequences, just under 8% of them seen just once. Germline loops: CDR1 KGHDR, CDR2 SFDVKD. V was trimmed by 2 bases and J by 0 bases, leaving 6 bases between them. CDR3 length: 15 residues. Overall study findings and caveats: Compared with pre-sensitization or healthy control sets, expanded TCRs clustered more. TCRs exceeding 1 in 1000 frequency stayed unchanged with DPC sensitization.

The time point was: pre-sensitization, week 0. The treatment is: therapeutic diphenylcyclopropenone sensitization with weekly scalp DPC. Here the sequenced sample was whole blood, taken in connection with sensitization to the hapten diphenylcyclopropenone (DPC). This chain links TRBV24-1 with TRBJ2-2; no firm D call. This clonotype originated in a man in his late teens or twenties with alopecia areata. Some clones in this sample may be carry-over from other donors' samples. The CDR3 loop is CATSDSRPNTGELFF. Here the CDR3 DNA reads TGTGCCACCAGTGATTCTAGGCCGAACACCGGGGAGCTGTTTTTT.